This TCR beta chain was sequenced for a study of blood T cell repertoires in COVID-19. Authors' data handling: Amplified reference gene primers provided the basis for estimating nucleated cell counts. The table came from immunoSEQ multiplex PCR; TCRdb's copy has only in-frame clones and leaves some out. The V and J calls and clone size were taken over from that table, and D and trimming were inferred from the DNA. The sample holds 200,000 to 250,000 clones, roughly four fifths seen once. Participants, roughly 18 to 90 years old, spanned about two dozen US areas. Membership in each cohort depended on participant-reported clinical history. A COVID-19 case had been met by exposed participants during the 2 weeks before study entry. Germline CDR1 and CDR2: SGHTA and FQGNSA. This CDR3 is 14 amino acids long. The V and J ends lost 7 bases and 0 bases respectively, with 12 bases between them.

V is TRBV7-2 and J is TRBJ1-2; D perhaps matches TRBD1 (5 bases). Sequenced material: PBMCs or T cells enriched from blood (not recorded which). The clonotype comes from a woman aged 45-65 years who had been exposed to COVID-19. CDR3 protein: CASTPGNSNYGYTF. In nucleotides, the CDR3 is TGTGCCAGCACCCCAGGGAACTCTAACTATGGCTACACCTTC.